The rows below give T cell receptor beta chains drawn from one sample of a study of blood T cells in healthy people across ages. From the 5' RACE reads, TCRdb called clonotypes with MiXCR, one entry per CDR3 protein. The sample records about 1.8 million distinct CDR3 sequences, 49% being singletons. The specimen was blood. The receptors were sampled from a woman aged 40-49 years in good health. CDR3s include the opening cysteine and the closing phenylalanine or tryptophan. Fields, in order: clone size, D gene, J gene, V gene, CDR3 protein, CDR3 DNA. The D gene is left open where the match is weak. Expanded clones get a size class; other rows say once, few or many, or leave the size out.

clone_size: .; d_call: .; j_call: TRBJ2-3; v_call: TRBV13; cdr3_aa: CASSSALGTASTDTQYF; cdr3_nt: TGTGCCAGCAGCTCCGCCTTAGGGACGGCTAGCACAGATACGCAGTATTTT
clone_size: .; d_call: .; j_call: TRBJ2-5; v_call: TRBV4-3; cdr3_aa: CASSLVPGLNEQYF; cdr3_nt: TGCGCCAGCAGCCTAGTACCGGGACTTAATGAGCAGTACTTC
clone_size: few; d_call: .; j_call: TRBJ2-1; v_call: TRBV20-1; cdr3_aa: CSASAVEGGTYNEQFF; cdr3_nt: TGCAGTGCTAGTGCGGTGGAGGGGGGAACCTACAATGAGCAGTTCTTC
clone_size: .; d_call: TRBD1; j_call: TRBJ2-7; v_call: TRBV5-1; cdr3_aa: CASAIGGQVYNEQYF; cdr3_nt: TGCGCCAGCGCCATAGGGGGACAGGTCTACAATGAGCAGTACTTC
clone_size: .; d_call: .; j_call: TRBJ2-1; v_call: TRBV3-1; cdr3_aa: CASSQRGPGGSSYNEQFF; cdr3_nt: TGTGCCAGCAGCCAACGGGGTCCTGGGGGGTCGTCCTACAATGAGCAGTTCTTC
clone_size: few; d_call: .; j_call: TRBJ1-2; v_call: TRBV7-9; cdr3_aa: CASSHLRESNYGYTF; cdr3_nt: TGTGCCAGCAGTCACCTACGGGAATCTAACTATGGCTACACCTTC
clone_size: .; d_call: TRBD2; j_call: TRBJ2-1; v_call: TRBV3-1; cdr3_aa: CASRPYTGGTGEQFF; cdr3_nt: TGTGCCAGCAGGCCTTACACGGGAGGCACGGGCGAGCAGTTCTTC
clone_size: .; d_call: .; j_call: TRBJ2-7; v_call: TRBV27; cdr3_aa: CASSHNRDVYEQYF; cdr3_nt: TGTGCCAGCAGTCACAACCGGGACGTCTACGAGCAGTACTTC
clone_size: few; d_call: .; j_call: TRBJ2-3; v_call: TRBV29-1; cdr3_aa: CSVRRTTDTQYF; cdr3_nt: TGCAGCGTTCGGCGGACCACAGATACGCAGTATTTT
clone_size: .; d_call: TRBD1; j_call: TRBJ2-7; v_call: TRBV24-1; cdr3_aa: CATSDPGTGGITEQYF; cdr3_nt: TGTGCCACCAGTGACCCCGGGACAGGGGGCATCACTGAGCAGTACTTC
clone_size: .; d_call: .; j_call: TRBJ2-7; v_call: TRBV7-2; cdr3_aa: CASSLGFDNYTPYEQYF; cdr3_nt: TGTGCCAGCAGCTTAGGTTTCGATAACTACACCCCCTACGAGCAGTACTTC
clone_size: few; d_call: .; j_call: TRBJ2-7; v_call: TRBV5-6; cdr3_aa: CASSLAGLLTYEQYF; cdr3_nt: TGTGCCAGCAGCTTGGCAGGACTTCTTACGTACGAGCAGTACTTC
clone_size: .; d_call: TRBD1; j_call: TRBJ2-6; v_call: TRBV6-2/TRBV6-3; cdr3_aa: CASSSPRTGVSGANVLTF; cdr3_nt: TGTGCCAGCAGTTCCCCAAGGACAGGGGTCTCTGGGGCCAACGTCCTGACTTTC
clone_size: .; d_call: .; j_call: TRBJ2-1; v_call: TRBV6-6; cdr3_aa: CASSYSGDTYNEQFF; cdr3_nt: TGTGCCAGCAGTTACTCAGGGGACACGTACAATGAGCAGTTCTTC
clone_size: .; d_call: TRBD1; j_call: TRBJ2-4; v_call: TRBV6-1; cdr3_aa: CASSGRDRALAKNIQYF; cdr3_nt: TGTGCCAGCAGTGGCCGGGACAGGGCACTAGCCAAAAACATTCAGTACTTC
clone_size: .; d_call: .; j_call: TRBJ2-1; v_call: TRBV28; cdr3_aa: CATLQPTGQYYNEQFF; cdr3_nt: TGTGCCACCCTACAACCAACCGGACAGTACTACAATGAGCAGTTCTTC
clone_size: .; d_call: .; j_call: TRBJ2-2; v_call: TRBV6-5; cdr3_aa: CASSYSGGGYGGELFF; cdr3_nt: TGTGCCAGCAGTTACTCGGGGGGGGGCTATGGCGGGGAGCTGTTTTTT
clone_size: few; d_call: TRBD1; j_call: TRBJ2-6; v_call: TRBV24-1; cdr3_aa: CATGQVLSGANVLTF; cdr3_nt: TGTGCCACGGGACAGGTGCTCTCTGGGGCCAACGTCCTGACTTTC
clone_size: .; d_call: .; j_call: TRBJ2-1; v_call: TRBV20-1; cdr3_aa: CSARGRGGTTIYNEQFF; cdr3_nt: TGCAGTGCTCGGGGTAGGGGGGGGACTACTATCTACAATGAGCAGTTCTTC
clone_size: few; d_call: .; j_call: TRBJ2-5; v_call: TRBV4-1; cdr3_aa: CASSQDGSGPETQYF; cdr3_nt: TGCGCCAGCAGCCAAGATGGCAGCGGCCCAGAGACCCAGTACTTC
clone_size: .; d_call: .; j_call: TRBJ2-4; v_call: TRBV7-8; cdr3_aa: CASSAGPGKQYF; cdr3_nt: TGTGCCAGCAGCGCGGGACCGGGGAAGCAGTACTTC
clone_size: .; d_call: .; j_call: TRBJ2-5; v_call: TRBV11-2; cdr3_aa: CASSFRWGAQETQYF; cdr3_nt: TGTGCCAGCAGCTTCAGATGGGGGGCTCAAGAGACCCAGTACTTC